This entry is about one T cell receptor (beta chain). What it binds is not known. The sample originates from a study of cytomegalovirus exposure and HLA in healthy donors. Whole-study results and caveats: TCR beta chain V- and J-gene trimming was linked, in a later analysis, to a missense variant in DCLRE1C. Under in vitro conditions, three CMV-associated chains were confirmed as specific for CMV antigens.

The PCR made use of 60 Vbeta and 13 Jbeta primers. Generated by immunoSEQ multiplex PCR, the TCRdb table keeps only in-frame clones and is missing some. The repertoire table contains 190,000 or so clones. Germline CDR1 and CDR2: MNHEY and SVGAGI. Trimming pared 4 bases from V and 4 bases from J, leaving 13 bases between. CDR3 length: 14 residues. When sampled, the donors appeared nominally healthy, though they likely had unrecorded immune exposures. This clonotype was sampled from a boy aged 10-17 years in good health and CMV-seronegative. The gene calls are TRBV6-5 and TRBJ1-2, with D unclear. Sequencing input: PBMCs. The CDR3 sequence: CASSSGSLLYGYTF. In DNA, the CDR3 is TGTGCCAGCAGTTCGGGGTCCCTCCTCTATGGCTACACCTTC.